This T cell receptor (beta chain) was captured by sequencing in a study of blood T cell dynamics during melanoma immunotherapy. On the study more broadly: Patients with metastatic melanoma got pembrolizumab or nivolumab-ipilimumab as first-line care.

The assay was immunoSEQ multiplex PCR, and TCRdb's table has in-frame clones only and misses some. The sample shows about 24,000 clones, 70% to 90% of them seen only once. Per germline, CDR1 LNHDA and CDR2 SQIVND (reference sequence). Deletions cut 6 bases from V and 5 bases from J, with 4 bases between. This CDR3 comprises 11 residues. Time point denoted: pre-treatment baseline. Blood was drawn before treatment and at week 3 after checkpoint blockade. Response was assessed by RECIST 1.1 at 12 weeks, except two rapid progressors. A word on this clone: The target antigen is unknown.

Findings and limits, study-wide: The study could not tell melanoma-specific clones from general immune activation.

V usage is TRBV19 and J usage is TRBJ1-4; the D is unclear. The TCR was taken from a human donor with melanoma. This specimen was blood, taken from a patient treated with checkpoint blockade. CDR3 residues: CASRTNEKLFF. CDR3 in DNA: TGTGCCAGTAGGACGAATGAAAAACTGTTTTTT.